Following are 8 T cell receptor beta chains from one sample sequenced in a study of cytomegalovirus exposure and HLA in healthy donors. The PCR employed 60 Vbeta primers together with 13 Jbeta primers. Measured with immunoSEQ multiplex PCR; TCRdb has only the in-frame clones, and not every one. Among approximately 190,000 clones listed, around four fifths were seen once. Specimen: PBMCs. The receptors derive from a woman in her late teens or twenties in good health and CMV-seronegative.

The chain employs TRBV10-2 and TRBJ1-5, with no clear D. CDR1 WSHSY and CDR2 SAAADI come from the germline V gene. The CDR3 is made up of 13 amino acids. V was trimmed by 4 bases and J by 7 bases, leaving 11 bases between them. The CDR3 DNA sequence: TGCGCCAGCAGTGTAAACTCGGGGCAGCCCCAGCATTTT. Translated, it gives CASSVNSGQPQHF.

V and J are TRBV10-2 and TRBJ2-1, with D perhaps TRBD2 (5 bases). Trimming pared 0 bases from V and 4 bases from J, leaving 13 bases between. The CDR3 loop spans 16 amino acids. The germline V gene encodes CDR1 WSHSY and CDR2 SAAADI. The CDR3 bases are TGCGCCAGCAGTGAGTCTTCGGGGTTGTCGTACAATGAGCAGTTCTTC. Translating it yields CASSESSGLSYNEQFF.

J is TRBJ2-7 and V is TRBV12-5; 10 bases match TRBD1. The germline V gene encodes CDR1 LGHNT and CDR2 FRNRAP. V gave up 1 base and J gave up 3 bases; unmatched junction bases: 6. The CDR3 is 16 residues long. The CDR3 sequence is CASGLAIGTGVYEQYF. The CDR3 nucleotides are TGTGCTAGTGGTTTGGCCATCGGGACAGGGGTCTACGAGCAGTACTTC.

This clone was observed a handful of times. The rearrangement joins TRBV6-5 to TRBJ1-1; no firm D call. Trimming left V 2 bases short and J 2 bases short, with 3 bases between. Germline CDR1 and CDR2: MNHEY and SVGAGI. The CDR3 extends over 12 amino acids. CDR3 protein: CASSYPNTEAFF. CDR3 DNA: TGTGCCAGCAGTTACCCAAACACTGAAGCTTTCTTT.

This clone has just a few counts. The V gene is TRBV29-1, the J gene TRBJ2-1, with 11 bases that match TRBD2. Per the germline V gene, CDR1 is SQVTM and CDR2 is ANQGSEA. The V gene end was trimmed by 1 base and the J gene end by 5 bases; junction bases not matched to a gene: 4. CDR3 length: 15 amino acids. The chain's CDR3 is CSVEGTSGSDNEQFF. CDR3 sequence (DNA): TGCAGCGTTGAAGGGACTAGCGGGTCCGACAATGAGCAGTTCTTC.

This sequence joins TRBV2 and TRBJ2-7, with D perhaps TRBD2 (7 bases). Germline CDR1 is SNHLY and CDR2 is FYNNEI. V lost 7 bases and J 7 bases, leaving 26 bases between the germline ends. This CDR3 is 16 amino acids long. The CDR3 DNA is TGTGCCAGCATCGAAGAATCGGGGGGCGGTGGAGGTGAGCAGTACTTC. As protein: CASIEESGGGGGEQYF. Complete variable domain (other parts from reference TRBV2 and TRBJ2-7): EPEVTQTPSHQVTQMGQEVILRCVPISNHLYFYWYRQILGQKVEFLVSFYNNEISEKSEIFDDQFSVERPDGSNFTLKIRSTKLEDSAMYFCASIEESGGGGGEQYFGPGTRLTVT.

Of note for this clone: Distinct nucleotide sequences in the sample also encode this CDR3. The chain is built from TRBV5-1 and TRBJ2-5; D uncertain. The CDR3 runs 11 residues. Germline V gene data show CDR1 as SGHRS and CDR2 as YFSETQ. Trimming cost V 5 bases and J 1 base, with 3 bases left between them. CDR3 DNA: TGCGCCAGCAGTCTCCAAGAGACCCAGTACTTC. This encodes CASSLQETQYF.

CDR3 in DNA: TGTGCCAGCAGCTTCCAGGAAATTGAAGAGACCCAGTACTTC. Translated, it gives CASSFQEIEETQYF. The gene calls are TRBV7-2 and TRBJ2-5, with unresolved D. CDR1 is SGHTA and CDR2 is FQGNSA in the germline V gene. The length of the CDR3 is 14 residues. V gave up 3 bases and J gave up 3 bases, with 11 bases separating them.